The next 19 T cell receptor beta chains were all read from a single sample in a study of glioma-infiltrating T cells. Amplification of TCR alpha and beta CDR3 regions from RNA used iRepertoire nested multiplex PCR. TCRdb re-analysed the multiplex PCR reads in MiXCR, keeping a single row per CDR3 protein. The sample records about 89,000 distinct CDR3 sequences, about 25% being singletons. Sequenced sample: glioma tissue, nonneoplastic brain tissue, or PBMCs (not recorded which). The source is a human donor with low-grade glioma or glioblastoma, undergoing nonglioma brain surgery, or in good health (not recorded which).

This clonotype was recorded a few times. Since a much larger clone is just one base distant, this may be a read error. This chain uses TRBV2 with TRBJ2-1; D may be TRBD2 (5 bases). The CDR3 spans 14 residues. Germline V gives CDR1 SNHLY, CDR2 FYNNEI. CDR3 coding DNA: TGTGCCAGCAGAAACCCGGGGAACTACAATGGGCAGTTCTTC. Protein product: CASRNPGNYNGQFF.

The sample holds many counts of this clonotype. The chain has TRBV19 and TRBJ1-2, with no clear D. V was cut by 1 base and J by 4 bases, with 13 bases left in between. CDR3 length equals 15 residues. Germline V gives CDR1 LNHDA, CDR2 SQIVND (reference sequence). The CDR3 loop is CASSIGVRTPYGYTF. The DNA for the CDR3 is TGTGCCAGTAGTATAGGTGTGAGGACGCCCTATGGCTACACCTTC.

The chain recombines TRBV10-3 with TRBJ2-3, with no clear D. CDR1 and CDR2 (germline): ENHRY, SYGVKD. Trimming left V 11 bases short and J 2 bases short, with 8 bases between. The CDR3 contains 11 residues. CDR3: CAASNTDTQYF. CDR3 bases: TGTGCCGCATCAAACACAGATACGCAGTATTTT.

This clonotype is classed as medium-sized. J is TRBJ1-1 and V is TRBV2; a possible D gene is TRBD1 (5 bases). V lost 5 bases and J 5 bases, leaving 9 bases between the germline ends. Germline assignment: CDR1 SNHLY and CDR2 FYNNEI. The CDR3 is 12 amino acids. The CDR3 sequence: CASSWGSTEAFF. The CDR3 DNA is TGTGCCAGCAGTTGGGGGAGTACTGAAGCTTTCTTT.

There are many counts of this clonotype. The chain carries TRBV18 and TRBJ1-5; 8 bases are a match to TRBD1. Germline V lookup: CDR1 KGHSH, CDR2 LQKENI. Losses at the gene ends were 4 bases for V and 2 bases for J; bases not matched to a gene: 4. The CDR3 extends over 15 amino acids. This CDR3 reads CASSRPGQGNQPQHF. CDR3 sequence (DNA): TGTGCCAGCTCACGGCCGGGACAGGGCAATCAGCCCCAGCATTTT.

This sequence joins TRBV12-3 or TRBV12-4 and TRBJ2-7, with D unclear. The germline V and J ends were trimmed by 5 bases and 6 bases, with 20 bases remaining between them. This CDR3 spans 15 amino acids. The CDR3 DNA follows: TGTGCCAGCAGTAGATCCGGCGGCCTGAAGCCCGAGCAGTACTTC. Its protein is CASSRSGGLKPEQYF.

This clonotype was seen many times. This chain connects TRBV20-1 to TRBJ1-1; D not resolved. The CDR3 extends over 14 amino acids. Between the trimmed V and J ends, which lost 5 bases and 0 bases, there was a span of 13 bases. Germline-derived CDR1 and CDR2 are DFQATT and SNEGSKA (reference sequence). CDR3 coding DNA: TGCAGTGCTCCCCGGGCAGTACTGAACACTGAAGCTTTCTTT. It encodes CSAPRAVLNTEAFF.

This clonotype has a count of ten or more. V usage is TRBV6-1 and J usage is TRBJ2-1, with 10 positions matching TRBD2. The CDR3 extends over 14 amino acids. Germline V gene lookup returns CDR1 MNHNS and CDR2 SASEGT. Trimming at V came to 5 bases and at J to 5 bases, leaving 3 bases not matched to a gene. The CDR3 nucleotides are TGTGCCAGCAGTTCTAGCGGGAGCAACAATGAGCAGTTCTTC. It yields the protein CASSSSGSNNEQFF.

Turning to this clonotype: A much larger clone differs by one base, so this may be a read error. This sequence joins TRBV3-1 and TRBJ1-1; D unclear. Germline loops: CDR1 LGHDT, CDR2 YNNKEL (reference sequence). The CDR3 consists of 13 residues. V lost 5 bases and J 0 bases, leaving 7 bases between the germline ends. CDR3: CASSDGVNTEAFF. For the CDR3, the DNA is TGTGCCAGCAGCGACGGGGTGAACACTGAAGCTTTCTTT.

In this sample, this clonotype turned up many times. The chain joins TRBV29-1 to TRBJ2-3; D ambiguous. V dropped 4 bases and J dropped 1 base, with 9 bases sitting between them. The CDR3 runs to 13 residues. The germline gives CDR1 SQVTM, CDR2 ANQGSEA. This chain's CDR3 is CSVGLGGTDTQYF. The CDR3 nucleotides are TGCAGCGTTGGCCTTGGGGGCACAGATACGCAGTATTTT.

This clonotype was picked up many times. The V and J genes are TRBV4-1 and TRBJ1-2, with D hard to call. CDR1 and CDR2 from the germline V gene are MGHRA and YSYEKL. The V end was cut by 0 bases, the J end by 6 bases, with 14 bases between. This CDR3 spans 15 amino acids. The CDR3 protein is CASSQEPGFGNGYTF. CDR3 coding DNA: TGCGCCAGCAGCCAAGAACCGGGGTTTGGGAATGGCTACACCTTC.

This clonotype was seen at least ten times. This rearrangement joins TRBV4-1 to TRBJ1-2; no firm D call. The V end was cut by 0 bases, the J end by 8 bases, with 13 bases between. The germline V gene has CDR1 MGHRA and CDR2 YSYEKL. The CDR3 runs to 14 residues. CDR3 nucleotides: TGCGCCAGCAGCCAAGATGGAAGGGAGGAGGGCTACACCTTC. It is translated as CASSQDGREEGYTF.

The chain recombines TRBV7-8 with TRBJ1-1, with unresolved D. This CDR3 region has 15 residues. Deletions cut 0 bases from V and 4 bases from J, with 12 bases between. Per the germline V gene, CDR1 is SGHVS and CDR2 is FQNEAQ. CDR3 sequence: CASSLATRASTEAFF. The CDR3 nucleotides read TGTGCCAGCAGCTTAGCAACCAGAGCATCCACTGAAGCTTTCTTT.

The table lists this clonotype with many counts. The V gene is TRBV7-9, the J gene TRBJ1-3, with D possibly TRBD1 on 5 matching bases. This CDR3 has 15 amino acids. V shed 2 bases and J shed 0 bases, with 8 bases lying between them. The germline gives CDR1 SEHNR, CDR2 FQNEAQ (reference sequence). The CDR3 sequence: CASSLRDSSGNTIYF. As DNA, the CDR3 is TGTGCCAGCAGCTTACGCGACAGCTCTGGAAACACCATATATTTT.

This clonotype was counted ten times or more. V is TRBV3-1 and J is TRBJ1-2; D gene uncertain. CDR1 and CDR2 from the germline V gene are LGHDT and YNNKEL (reference sequence). The CDR3 totals 14 residues. V was shortened by 4 bases and J by 2 bases, with 11 bases between the two germline ends. CDR3 DNA: TGTGCCAGCAGCCTGCAGGTGGGGAACTATGGCTACACCTTC. The encoded protein is CASSLQVGNYGYTF.

This clonotype was found many times. This chain links TRBV18 with TRBJ2-5, with D maybe TRBD2 (5 bases). Germline V gene lookup returns CDR1 KGHSH and CDR2 LQKENI. V lost 0 bases to trimming and J lost 9 bases, with 14 bases between them. The CDR3 runs to 14 residues. Here the CDR3 reads CASSPPGPRAAQYF. DNA for the CDR3: TGTGCCAGCTCACCACCTGGACCGAGGGCGGCCCAGTACTTC.

For this clonotype: A much larger clone is a single base away; this may be a read error. V usage is TRBV3-1 and J usage is TRBJ2-3; D possibly matches TRBD1 or TRBD2 (5 bases each). Looked up from germline, CDR1 is LGHDT and CDR2 is YNNKEL (reference sequence). CDR3 length: 13 residues. V gave up 6 bases and J gave up 4 bases, with 11 bases separating them. The CDR3 reads CASRGPPSDTQYF. In nucleotides, the CDR3 is TGTGCCAGCAGGGGACCACCATCAGATACGCAGTATTTT.

This clonotype was recorded at least ten times. This could be a read error, since a much larger clone is one nucleotide away. The chain couples TRBV2 to TRBJ1-1, with unresolved D. Germline V gives CDR1 SNHLY, CDR2 FYNNEI. This CDR3 is 12 amino acids long. With 7 bases removed from V and 3 bases from J, the gap between germline ends came to 9 bases. DNA of the CDR3: TGTGCCAGCACCCGGGCCTACACTGAAGCTTTCTTT. It is translated as CASTRAYTEAFF.

This clonotype occurred many times. The gene calls are TRBV3-1 and TRBJ2-2; D not certain. Germline CDR1 and CDR2: LGHDT and YNNKEL (reference sequence). The CDR3 is 13 residues long. V dropped 1 base and J dropped 7 bases, with 7 bases sitting between them. CDR3 nucleotides: TGTGCCAGCAGCCAAGGGTATCTCGGGGAGCTGTTTTTT. Its translation is CASSQGYLGELFF.